The 2 T cell receptor beta chains below all came from one sample that was sequenced in a study of blood T cell repertoires in COVID-19. Only in-frame clones appear in the TCRdb table, and some are missing; sequencing was by immunoSEQ multiplex PCR. The sample has 130,000 to 150,000 clones; 81% are singletons. The sequenced material came from peripheral blood. The source is a human donor with acute or convalescent COVID-19. The donor label of this sample is uncertain.

The CDR3 DNA is TGTGCCATCAGTGAGGCGACAGGGTCCCATCAGCCCCAGCATTTT. Its protein is CAISEATGSHQPQHF. The genes are TRBV10-3 and TRBJ1-5; 7 bases are shared with TRBD1. CDR1 is ENHRY and CDR2 is SYGVKD in the germline V gene. J gave up 5 bases and V 2 bases, and 6 bases lay outside the gene matches. The CDR3 loop spans 15 amino acids.

V usage is TRBV12-5 and J usage is TRBJ1-1; D uncertain. The V gene's germline CDR1 is LGHNT and CDR2 FRNRAP. V dropped 1 base and J dropped 0 bases, with 3 bases sitting between them. The CDR3 spans 13 residues. The CDR3 loop is CASGLDMNTEAFF. The CDR3 nucleotides are TGTGCTAGTGGTTTGGACATGAACACTGAAGCTTTCTTT. Looking up the rest from reference TRBV12-5 and TRBJ1-1 gives the full variable domain: DARVTQTPRHKVTEMGQEVTMRCQPILGHNTVFWYRQTMMQGLELLAYFRNRAPLDDSGMPKDRFSAEMPDATLATLKIQPSEPRDSAVYFCASGLDMNTEAFFGQGTRLTVV.